Presented here are 30 T cell receptor beta chains from one specimen sequenced in a study of cytomegalovirus exposure and HLA in healthy donors. Clones were read by immunoSEQ multiplex PCR, and TCRdb kept only the in-frame ones, dropping some. In the table there are some 220,000 clones, around nine tenths of which are singletons. Sequenced: PBMCs. Receptor source: a young woman in good health and CMV-seronegative.

This clone has a single count. The V and J genes are TRBV28 and TRBJ2-4; tentative D call: TRBD1 (6 bases). V shed 5 bases and J shed 7 bases, with 15 bases lying between them. Germline V lookup: CDR1 MDHEN, CDR2 SYDVKM. This CDR3 has 14 amino acids. The CDR3 spells CASSDPTGGNIQYF. The DNA of the CDR3 is TGTGCCAGCAGTGACCCGACAGGTGGGAACATTCAGTACTTC. Drawing the rest from reference TRBV28 and TRBJ2-4, the complete variable domain is DVKVTQSSRYLVKRTGEKVFLECVQDMDHENMFWYRQDPGLGLRLIYFSYDVKMKEKGDIPEGYSVSREKKERFSLILESASTNQTSMYLCASSDPTGGNIQYFGAGTRLSVL.

The rearrangement joins TRBV6-5 to TRBJ2-7; 7 bases fit TRBD1. Losses at the gene ends were 7 bases for V and 3 bases for J; bases not matched to a gene: 12. This CDR3 is built from 15 residues. Germline CDR1 reads MNHEY; CDR2 reads SVGAGI. The CDR3 reads CASKSLGTARYEQYF. The CDR3 coding sequence is TGTGCCAGCAAGAGCCTCGGGACAGCCCGCTACGAGCAGTACTTC.

The chain joins TRBV19 to TRBJ2-5; 8 nucleotides agree with TRBD1. Looked up from germline, CDR1 is LNHDA and CDR2 is SQIVND (reference sequence). The V gene end was trimmed by 3 bases and the J gene end by 5 bases; junction bases not matched to a gene: 8. This CDR3 comprises 15 residues. CDR3 region: CASSILLGQVETQYF. The CDR3 DNA follows: TGTGCCAGTAGTATCCTATTGGGACAGGTGGAGACCCAGTACTTC. The entire variable domain, with the rest obtained from reference TRBV19 and TRBJ2-5, is as follows: DGGITQSPKYLFRKEGQNVTLSCEQNLNHDAMYWYRQDPGQGLRLIYYSQIVNDFQKGDIAEGYSVSREKKESFPLTVTSAQKNPTAFYLCASSILLGQVETQYFGPGTRLLVL.

The V and J genes are TRBV9 and TRBJ1-6; TRBD1 might be the D (5 bases). With 2 bases removed from V and 6 bases from J, the gap between germline ends came to 6 bases. CDR3 size: 13 residues. Germline-derived CDR1 and CDR2 are SGDLS and YYNGEE. CDR3 DNA: TGTGCCAGCAGCGTGGGGGGTAATTCACCCCTCCACTTT. This codes for CASSVGGNSPLHF.

The chain has TRBV2 and TRBJ2-7, with 8 bases fitting TRBD1. The J segment lost 7 bases and the V segment lost 11 bases, leaving 16 bases of the junction unmatched. From germline, CDR1 is SNHLY and CDR2 FYNNEI. CDR3 length: 14 amino acids. The CDR3 reads CAGQAGQGAWEQYF. For the CDR3, the DNA is TGTGCCGGTCAAGCCGGCCAGGGGGCATGGGAGCAGTACTTC.

This rearrangement joins TRBV10-2 to TRBJ2-7, with 7 nucleotides matching TRBD2. J lost 0 bases, V lost 1 base, and 6 bases had no gene match. CDR1 is WSHSY and CDR2 is SAAADI in the germline V gene. There are 16 residues in the CDR3. The CDR3 region has the DNA TGCGCCAGCAGTGAGTTTCGGCGGGAGCCCTCCTACGAGCAGTACTTC. Translated, it gives CASSEFRREPSYEQYF.

The CDR3 nucleotides read TGTGCCAGCAGCCGCGGGGCGCCGGGTGGGTCCTCTGGGGCCAACGTCCTGACTTTC. Protein product: CASSRGAPGGSSGANVLTF. This chain connects TRBV5-4 to TRBJ2-6, with a possible D match to TRBD2 (6 bases). V was cut by 4 bases and J by 0 bases, with 20 bases left in between. CDR1 is SGHNT, CDR2 YYREEE, per germline (reference sequence). CDR3 length: 19 residues. Together with reference TRBV5-4 and TRBJ2-6, the CDR3 gives the full variable domain: ETGVTQSPTHLIKTRGQQVTLRCSSQSGHNTVSWYQQALGQGPQFIFQYYREEENGRGNFPPRFSGLQFPNYSSELNVNALELDDSALYLCASSRGAPGGSSGANVLTFGAGSRLTVL.

The genes are TRBV18 and TRBJ2-5; D unclear. The CDR3 is 16 amino acids. The germline gives CDR1 KGHSH, CDR2 LQKENI. The V end was cut by 1 base, the J end by 5 bases, with 17 bases between. The CDR3 region is CASSPLGPPRRETQYF. The CDR3 nucleotides read TGTGCCAGCTCACCACTAGGCCCCCCACGGCGGGAGACCCAGTACTTC.

The chain carries TRBV29-1 and TRBJ2-3; TRBD2 matches at 12 bases. The CDR3 is made up of 16 amino acids. Germline V gene data show CDR1 as SQVTM and CDR2 as ANQGSEA. Trimming removed 2 bases from V and 2 bases from J; junction bases left unmatched: 5. The CDR3 protein is CSVELLAGGVTDTQYF. The DNA of the CDR3 is TGCAGCGTTGAACTCCTAGCGGGAGGGGTCACAGATACGCAGTATTTT.

This clone came up a few times. This chain joins TRBV19 and TRBJ2-3; D is perhaps TRBD2 (6 bases). This CDR3 comprises 14 residues. Germline CDR1 reads LNHDA; CDR2 reads SQIVND (reference sequence). Trimming left V 5 bases short and J 0 bases short, with 9 bases between. CDR3 sequence reads: CASSASGSTDTQYF. CDR3 nucleotides: TGTGCCAGTAGTGCGAGCGGGAGCACAGATACGCAGTATTTT. Full variable domain (missing parts from reference TRBV19 and TRBJ2-3): DGGITQSPKYLFRKEGQNVTLSCEQNLNHDAMYWYRQDPGQGLRLIYYSQIVNDFQKGDIAEGYSVSREKKESFPLTVTSAQKNPTAFYLCASSASGSTDTQYFGPGTRLTVL.

V and J are TRBV5-6 and TRBJ1-1; D unresolved. Germline-derived CDR1 and CDR2 are SGHDT and YYEEEE. V shed 4 bases and J shed 4 bases, with 14 bases lying between them. This CDR3 region has 14 residues. The DNA for the CDR3 is TGTGCCAGCAGCGGCATGGTGGTGGCCACTGAAGCTTTCTTT. Amino acid sequence: CASSGMVVATEAFF.

The sample holds one count of this clone. The chain couples TRBV30 to TRBJ1-1; D possibly corresponds to TRBD1 (6 bases). The germline V gene encodes CDR1 GTSNPN and CDR2 SVGIG (reference sequence). This CDR3 has 15 amino acids. V lost 0 bases, J lost 0 bases, and 11 bases lay in between. The chain's CDR3 is CAWSVFGQLNTEAFF. The CDR3 DNA is TGTGCCTGGAGTGTCTTTGGACAGCTGAACACTGAAGCTTTCTTT.

In regard to this clone: At one boundary the junction diverges from the germline segment, which might be a read error. V gene TRBV5-5 combines with J gene TRBJ2-7, with D unclear. Germline-derived CDR1 and CDR2 are SGHKS and YYEKEE (reference sequence). CDR3 size: 14 residues. As DNA, the CDR3 is TGTGTCAGCAGCTTGGTTCAGGTTGCCTACGAGCAGTACTTC. This translates into CVSSLVQVAYEQYF.

The chain uses TRBV2 and TRBJ2-7; D might be TRBD1 (6 bases). Germline CDR1 SNHLY, CDR2 FYNNEI. The V gene lost 8 bases and the J gene lost 1 base, with 18 bases spanning the gap. This CDR3 comprises 15 residues. The CDR3 DNA reads as TGTGCCAGCGAAAAGTCCCGGGACATTTCCTACGAGCAGTACTTC. Its translation is CASEKSRDISYEQYF.

The chain couples TRBV4-1 to TRBJ1-1; D is perhaps TRBD1 (5 bases). Trimming shortened V by 4 bases and J by 4 bases, and 13 bases separated the two germline ends. The CDR3 is made up of 14 amino acids. The V gene's germline CDR1 is MGHRA and CDR2 YSYEKL. The CDR3 sequence: CASSPSGLSTEAFF. CDR3 coding DNA: TGCGCCAGCAGCCCCTCAGGGTTATCCACTGAAGCTTTCTTT.

As to this clone: This sample includes further DNA sequences coding for the same CDR3. V is TRBV18 and J is TRBJ2-5; D is unresolved. Germline assignment: CDR1 KGHSH and CDR2 LQKENI. This CDR3 spans 13 amino acids. The V and J ends lost 6 bases and 1 base respectively, with 9 bases between them. CDR3 region: CASSPTGQETQYF. The CDR3 bases are TGTGCCAGCTCCCCGACTGGCCAAGAGACCCAGTACTTC.

The chain employs TRBV11-2 and TRBJ2-3; 9 bases agree with TRBD1. CDR1 is SGHAT, CDR2 FQNNGV, per germline. The CDR3 contains 16 residues. The V and J ends lost 5 bases and 5 bases, in that order; junction bases with no gene match: 11. The CDR3 region has the DNA TGTGCCAGCAGCGCTTACGGGACAGGGAGAAAAGATACGCAGTATTTT. Protein: CASSAYGTGRKDTQYF.

V is TRBV5-6 and J is TRBJ2-7, with 8 bases matching TRBD2. The V and J ends lost 3 bases and 0 bases, in that order; junction bases with no gene match: 2. The CDR3 sequence is 14 residues long. Germline-derived CDR1 and CDR2 are SGHDT and YYEEEE. The CDR3 DNA sequence: TGTGCCAGCAGCTGGGGACTAGACTCCTACGAGCAGTACTTC. Its protein product is CASSWGLDSYEQYF.

The chain uses TRBV11-2 and TRBJ2-1, with 9 bases matching TRBD1. The CDR3 has 14 residues. Germline V gives CDR1 SGHAT, CDR2 FQNNGV. Trimming at V came to 1 base and at J to 8 bases, leaving 3 bases not matched to a gene. CDR3 sequence: CASSLGDRVHEQFF. The CDR3 DNA reads as TGTGCCAGCAGCTTAGGGGACAGGGTGCATGAGCAGTTCTTC. Full variable domain (missing parts from reference TRBV11-2 and TRBJ2-1): EAGVAQSPRYKIIEKRQSVAFWCNPISGHATLYWYQQILGQGPKLLIQFQNNGVVDDSQLPKDRFSAERLKGVDSTLKIQPAKLEDSAVYLCASSLGDRVHEQFFGPGTRLTVL.

There are a few counts of this clone. The CDR3 DNA is TGCGCCAGCAGCCACCTGACAGGGAATCAGCCCCAGCATTTT. Its protein product is CASSHLTGNQPQHF. V and J are TRBV4-1 and TRBJ1-5, with 7 bases fitting TRBD1. Germline CDR1 MGHRA, CDR2 YSYEKL. Trimming at V came to 3 bases and at J to 4 bases, leaving 3 bases not matched to a gene. This CDR3 has 14 amino acids.

This chain links TRBV29-1 with TRBJ2-5, with 7 nucleotides matching TRBD1. The junction had 9 bases not matched to a gene; V was cut back by 3 bases and J by 2 bases. The CDR3 is 15 amino acids. Germline CDR1 SQVTM, CDR2 ANQGSEA. This CDR3 reads CSVEGGTERQETQYF. The CDR3 DNA reads as TGCAGCGTTGAGGGTGGGACAGAACGACAAGAGACCCAGTACTTC.

The chain joins TRBV27 to TRBJ2-1, with 10 nucleotides matching TRBD2. From germline, CDR1 is MNHEY and CDR2 SMNVEV (reference sequence). The V segment lost 6 bases and the J segment 1 base; nucleotides outside the gene matches: 6. The CDR3 loop spans 16 amino acids. The CDR3 nucleotides are TGTGCCAGCAGGCTAAGCGGGAGGGCATCCTACAATGAGCAGTTCTTC. The encoded protein is CASRLSGRASYNEQFF.

The chain joins TRBV2 to TRBJ1-5, with 8 bases that match TRBD1. J was trimmed by 5 bases and V by 6 bases; bases with no gene match: 9. The V gene's germline CDR1 is SNHLY and CDR2 FYNNEI. The CDR3 consists of 15 residues. The CDR3 region is CASRPGTGGDQPQHF. As DNA, the CDR3 is TGTGCCAGCAGGCCCGGGACAGGCGGCGATCAGCCCCAGCATTTT.

The chain has TRBV11-2 and TRBJ2-7; possibly TRBD1 for D (5 bases). The CDR3 runs 18 residues. Germline V gene lookup returns CDR1 SGHAT and CDR2 FQNNGV. Trimming stripped 0 bases from V and 2 bases from J, with 20 bases between. The CDR3 nucleotides are TGTGCCAGCAGCTTAGAACGCCTGATAGACAGTTATCCCTACGAGCAGTACTTC. Protein product: CASSLERLIDSYPYEQYF.

This chain joins TRBV9 and TRBJ2-3; 8 nucleotides match TRBD2. The CDR3 sequence is 16 residues long. CDR1 is SGDLS, CDR2 YYNGEE, per germline. Unmatched junction bases numbered 8, after V lost 3 bases and J lost 2 bases. CDR3 residues: CASSGGLGGDTDTQYF. CDR3 nucleotide sequence: TGTGCCAGCAGCGGGGGACTAGGCGGGGACACAGATACGCAGTATTTT.

The V gene is TRBV11-2, the J gene TRBJ2-1; TRBD2 matches 7 bases. CDR1 and CDR2 (germline): SGHAT, FQNNGV. With 6 bases clipped from V and 4 bases from J, the junction kept 6 bases outside the gene matches. The CDR3 contains 14 residues. The CDR3 region has the DNA TGTGCCAGCAGTCCATGGCGGGAGTACAATGAGCAGTTCTTC. Protein: CASSPWREYNEQFF.

V is TRBV7-9 and J is TRBJ1-5, with a weak D call TRBD1 (5 bases). CDR3 length: 14 residues. Trimming shortened V by 4 bases and J by 4 bases, and 11 bases separated the two germline ends. Germline V gene data show CDR1 as SEHNR and CDR2 as FQNEAQ (reference sequence). The CDR3 bases are TGTGCCAGCAGCTCCGGGACTTATAATCAGCCCCAGCATTTT. Protein product: CASSSGTYNQPQHF.

This clone was picked up a small number of times. CDR3 sequence reads: CASSRNGQGRTEAFF. The DNA of the CDR3 is TGCGCCAGCAGCCGTAACGGACAGGGGAGGACTGAAGCTTTCTTT. The chain is built from TRBV4-1 and TRBJ1-1, with 9 bases that match TRBD1. The CDR3 spans 15 residues. The V and J ends lost 4 bases and 5 bases, in that order; junction bases with no gene match: 8. From germline, CDR1 is MGHRA and CDR2 YSYEKL.

The chain links TRBV11-2 to TRBJ2-1; 9 bases are shared with TRBD2. The CDR3 totals 15 residues. Germline V lookup: CDR1 SGHAT, CDR2 FQNNGV. With 1 base clipped from V and 12 bases from J, the junction kept 10 bases outside the gene matches. CDR3 nucleotides: TGTGCCAGCAGCTTAGGGTCTAGCGGGGCCCGGGTGCAGTTCTTC. This encodes CASSLGSSGARVQFF.

This CDR3 is CASSLSGQGATEAFF. In nucleotides, the CDR3 is TGTGCCAGCAGTTTATCTGGACAGGGCGCGACTGAAGCTTTCTTT. The chain carries TRBV27 and TRBJ1-1, with 8 nucleotides matching TRBD1. V trimming: 0 bases; J trimming: 5 bases; junction bases outside the gene matches: 5. Germline CDR1 is MNHEY and CDR2 is SMNVEV (reference sequence). The CDR3 runs 15 residues.